Shown below are 17 T cell receptor beta chains from a single sample sequenced in a study of blood T cell repertoires in COVID-19 (dated by TCRdb to the early 2020s). Library generation was performed with the immunoSEQ multiplex PCR assay. Entries here come from immuneACCESS through TCRdb and include only in-frame sequences with V and J called. Some clones fail to appear in such tables; in the studies checked, an unresolved V gene covers under half of the shortfall, and the cause of the remainder is unknown. This sample comprises under 200,000 clones, 75% to 90% of them detected only once. In total, the top ten clones hold around 0.77% of the sample. The sample consisted of PBMCs or T cells enriched from blood (not recorded which). These receptors were collected from a woman aged 18-29 years who had recovered from COVID-19.

This clone occurred once. The genes are TRBV11-2 and TRBJ2-1; 11 nucleotides match TRBD2. V was pared by 0 bases and J by 9 bases, with 7 bases of the junction left unmatched. Germline CDR1 and CDR2: SGHAT and FQNNGV. This CDR3 is built from 16 residues. The CDR3 loop reads CASSLEIILAGAEQFF. The CDR3 nucleotides read TGTGCCAGCAGCTTAGAAATCATACTAGCGGGAGCTGAGCAGTTCTTC.

This chain joins TRBV2 and TRBJ1-5; 7 positions match TRBD1. Trimming took 4 bases from V and 6 from J; bases not matched to a gene: 6. CDR1 SNHLY and CDR2 FYNNEI come from the germline V gene. The CDR3 sequence is 14 residues long. CDR3 region: CASSGQGQSQPQHF. The CDR3 DNA is TGTGCCAGCAGTGGACAGGGTCAATCTCAGCCCCAGCATTTT.

J is TRBJ2-1 and V is TRBV18; perhaps TRBD2 as D (6 bases). This CDR3 has 14 amino acids. Germline CDR1 reads KGHSH; CDR2 reads LQKENI. With 1 base removed from V and 9 bases from J, the gap between germline ends came to 13 bases. The CDR3 DNA follows: TGTGCCAGCTCACCACGTTCGGGAGAGACTGAGCAGTTCTTC. Translation: CASSPRSGETEQFF.

This chain links TRBV6-4 with TRBJ2-1; TRBD1 agrees at 8 bases. Germline CDR1 and CDR2: MRHNA and SNTAGT. After removal of 0 bases from V and 6 bases from J, the junction contained 7 bases not matched to a gene. The CDR3 has 16 residues. The CDR3 protein is CASSDSPGTGSNEQFF. The CDR3, as DNA: TGTGCCAGCAGTGACTCCCCCGGGACAGGATCCAATGAGCAGTTCTTC.

V usage is TRBV19 and J usage is TRBJ2-1, with 8 bases aligning to TRBD2. The trim removed 5 bases at V and 6 bases at J, leaving 9 bases unmatched. This CDR3 spans 15 amino acids. Germline CDR1 and CDR2: LNHDA and SQIVND (reference sequence). Here the CDR3 reads CASSAQTGLGNEQFF. Here the CDR3 DNA reads TGTGCCAGTAGTGCACAAACGGGACTAGGCAATGAGCAGTTCTTC.

The chain uses TRBV19 and TRBJ1-2; TRBD1 might be the D (6 bases). Germline lookup yields CDR1 LNHDA and CDR2 SQIVND (reference sequence). This CDR3 spans 14 amino acids. The V gene lost 5 bases and the J gene lost 14 bases, with 24 bases spanning the gap. This CDR3 reads CASSGRGGALGFTF. The CDR3 nucleotides read TGTGCCAGTAGTGGCCGTGGGGGGGCGCTGGGATTTACCTTC.

This CDR3 is CASIRGTGGNQPQHF. The CDR3 bases are TGTGCCAGCATCCGAGGGACAGGAGGCAATCAGCCCCAGCATTTT. This chain uses TRBV27 with TRBJ1-5, with 8 bases matching TRBD1. V gave up 7 bases and J gave up 2 bases; unmatched junction bases: 7. CDR3 size: 15 residues. CDR1 is MNHEY and CDR2 is SMNVEV in the germline V gene (reference sequence).

This sequence joins TRBV2 and TRBJ1-2; a possible D gene is TRBD1 (5 bases). V lost 10 bases to trimming and J lost 4 bases, with 19 bases between them. The CDR3 totals 14 residues. Germline V CDR1 and CDR2: SNHLY, FYNNEI. The CDR3 region is CATFIGGVSYGYTF. As DNA, the CDR3 is TGTGCCACCTTTATCGGGGGAGTGAGCTATGGCTACACCTTC.

This chain links TRBV27 with TRBJ2-3, with 7 bases lining up with TRBD2. Per the germline V gene, CDR1 is MNHEY and CDR2 is SMNVEV (reference sequence). V shed 6 bases, J shed 2 bases, and the junction held 11 bases outside the gene matches. This CDR3 region has 16 residues. The CDR3 is CASRGGLGRDTDTQYF. DNA for the CDR3: TGTGCCAGCAGGGGGGGGTTGGGTAGGGACACAGATACGCAGTATTTT.

This rearrangement joins TRBV12-5 to TRBJ2-3; D is undetermined. Germline CDR1 is LGHNT and CDR2 is FRNRAP. The CDR3 contains 14 residues. Trimming removed 0 bases from V and 6 bases from J, with 10 bases in between. In DNA form, the CDR3 reads TGTGCTAGTGGTTTGGTGGCCGTTATGGATACGCAGTATTTT. Translation gives CASGLVAVMDTQYF.

The chain uses TRBV18 and TRBJ2-1; 7 nucleotides match TRBD1. This CDR3 is built from 15 residues. Per germline, CDR1 KGHSH and CDR2 LQKENI. The V segment lost 3 bases and the J segment 5 bases; nucleotides outside the gene matches: 7. Here the CDR3 DNA reads TGTGCCAGCTCACCCGACAGGGTGAGGGACAATGAGCAGTTCTTC. Residues: CASSPDRVRDNEQFF.

The CDR3 loop reads CASSDSGMGTEAFF. CDR3 coding DNA: TGTGCCAGCAGTGACTCGGGGATGGGAACTGAAGCTTTCTTT. This chain joins TRBV25-1 and TRBJ1-1; D ambiguous. Germline-derived CDR1 and CDR2 are MGHDK and SYGVNS. V shed 3 bases and J shed 5 bases, with 13 bases lying between them. The length of the CDR3 is 14 residues.

This clone was recorded only once. The DNA of the CDR3 is TGTGCCAGCAGCCCCACAGGACTAGCGGCAGATACGCAGTATTTT. Translating gives CASSPTGLAADTQYF. The V gene is TRBV7-3, the J gene TRBJ2-3; TRBD2 matches 10 bases. J lost 4 bases, V lost 5 bases, and 6 bases had no gene match. The CDR3 runs 15 residues. Germline V gene data show CDR1 as SGHTA and CDR2 as FQGTGA.

The chain links TRBV19 to TRBJ2-3; D is ambiguous. V lost 3 bases to trimming and J lost 2 bases, with 9 bases between them. The CDR3 totals 14 residues. Germline assignment: CDR1 LNHDA and CDR2 SQIVND (reference sequence). CDR3 sequence: CASSIRLNTDTQYF. CDR3 nucleotides: TGTGCCAGTAGTATTAGACTCAACACAGATACGCAGTATTTT.

This clone was found once. The gene calls are TRBV28 and TRBJ1-6, with D unclear. Trimming took 5 bases from V and 0 from J, leaving 5 bases between them. This CDR3 contains 14 residues. The germline CDR1 and CDR2 sequences are MDHEN and SYDVKM. Written as DNA, the CDR3 is TGTGCCAGCAGTATTTACTCCTATAATTCACCCCTCCACTTT. It yields the protein CASSIYSYNSPLHF.

This sequence joins TRBV28 and TRBJ1-2; D call uncertain. CDR3 length: 14 residues. V lost 10 bases and J 4 bases, leaving 19 bases between the germline ends. CDR1 MDHEN and CDR2 SYDVKM come from the germline V gene. The CDR3 sequence: CATDPLGGSYGYTF. The DNA for the CDR3 is TGTGCCACGGACCCACTGGGAGGTAGCTATGGCTACACCTTC.

The sample holds one count of this clone. J is TRBJ2-2 and V is TRBV15; no definite D call. V gave up 8 bases and J gave up 5 bases, with 6 bases separating them. CDR3 length: 11 residues. Looked up from germline, CDR1 is LNHNV and CDR2 is YYDKDF (reference sequence). The CDR3 region has the DNA TGTGCCACCTCGCAGACCGGGGAGCTGTTTTTT. Protein product: CATSQTGELFF.